The 10 T cell receptor beta chains below were found in one sample sequenced in a study of blood T cell repertoires in COVID-19. Assay used: immunoSEQ multiplex PCR; TCRdb lists only in-frame clones, some missing. The table records 180,000 or so clones, 82% of them present only once. The sample taken for sequencing was peripheral blood. These receptors all stem from a human donor with acute or convalescent COVID-19. The donor label of this sample is uncertain.

This clone was observed a single time. The CDR3 loop reads CASSELTGGGYTF. The CDR3, as DNA: TGTGCCAGCAGTGAATTGACAGGGGGTGGCTACACCTTC. This chain connects TRBV25-1 to TRBJ1-2, with 9 nucleotides matching TRBD1. Germline V gives CDR1 MGHDK, CDR2 SYGVNS. This CDR3 region has 13 residues. V shed 1 base, J shed 7 bases, and the junction held 1 base outside the gene matches.

The V call is TRBV6-4, the J call TRBJ1-5; D unresolved. With 2 bases removed from V and 0 bases from J, the gap between germline ends came to 8 bases. CDR3 size: 15 residues. CDR1 MRHNA and CDR2 SNTAGT come from the germline V gene. CDR3 in amino acids: CASSDDKNSNQPQHF. CDR3 bases: TGTGCCAGCAGTGACGACAAAAATAGCAATCAGCCCCAGCATTTT.

The rearrangement uses TRBV6-6 and TRBJ2-1; D may be TRBD2 (6 bases). V gave up 5 bases and J gave up 7 bases, with 18 bases separating them. This CDR3 contains 15 residues. Germline values: CDR1 MNHNY, CDR2 SVGAGI (reference sequence). In nucleotides, the CDR3 is TGTGCCAGCAGTAGGCTATCCGGGAGCTCGAATGAGCAGTTCTTC. Translating gives CASSRLSGSSNEQFF.

This clone was seen just once. The chain joins TRBV5-6 to TRBJ2-7; 7 bases are shared with TRBD1. Looked up from germline, CDR1 is SGHDT and CDR2 is YYEEEE. The length of the CDR3 is 15 residues. Trimming at V came to 1 base and at J to 3 bases, leaving 7 bases not matched to a gene. The CDR3 region has the DNA TGTGCCAGCAGCTTGCCGGGACAGATCCTCTACGAGCAGTACTTC. Residues: CASSLPGQILYEQYF.

This clone was seen a few times. Other nucleotide sequences from this sample produce the same CDR3. The CDR3: CSVQGGYTEAFF. The CDR3 nucleotides are TGCAGCGTACAGGGGGGGTACACTGAAGCTTTCTTT. V gene TRBV29-1 combines with J gene TRBJ1-1; 8 nucleotides align to TRBD1. Germline lookup yields CDR1 SQVTM and CDR2 ANQGSEA. The CDR3 totals 12 residues. V lost 6 bases, J lost 3 bases, and 3 bases stayed unmatched.

This clone appeared a few times. The rearrangement joins TRBV28 to TRBJ2-1; 12 positions match TRBD2. The J segment lost 0 bases and the V segment lost 6 bases, leaving 15 bases of the junction unmatched. Germline CDR1 is MDHEN and CDR2 is SYDVKM. The CDR3 spans 20 residues. CDR3 in DNA: TGTGCCAGCAGCCATCCCCTACTAGCGGGAGGCCCGAGCTCCTACAATGAGCAGTTCTTC. Translation gives CASSHPLLAGGPSSYNEQFF.

The chain's CDR3 is CASSPMGGSKAFF. Here the CDR3 DNA reads TGTGCCAGCAGCCCCATGGGGGGGTCAAAAGCTTTCTTT. This chain links TRBV14 with TRBJ1-1; D perhaps matches TRBD1 (5 bases). The V gene lost 4 bases and the J gene lost 9 bases, with 15 bases spanning the gap. The CDR3 length is 13 residues. Germline V CDR1 and CDR2: SGHDN, FVKESK. Combining the CDR3 with reference TRBV14 and TRBJ1-1 gives the whole variable domain EAGVTQFPSHSVIEKGQTVTLRCDPISGHDNLYWYRRVMGKEIKFLLHFVKESKQDESGMPNNRFLAERTGGTYSTLKVQPAELEDSGVYFCASSPMGGSKAFFGQGTRLTVV.

V gene TRBV12-3 or TRBV12-4 combines with J gene TRBJ2-7, with D possibly matching TRBD2 (5 bases). This CDR3 is 12 amino acids long. V was trimmed by 3 bases and J by 5 bases, leaving 8 bases between them. The CDR3 DNA reads TGTGCCAGCAGTTTTATCGGGAACGAGCAGTACTTC. This encodes CASSFIGNEQYF.

This chain joins TRBV5-1 and TRBJ2-7, with 8 bases that match TRBD1. This CDR3 is built from 14 residues. Germline CDR1 is SGHRS and CDR2 is YFSETQ. Trimming cost V 5 bases and J 6 bases; bases outside gene matches: 10. CDR3 sequence: CASSETGGISEQYF. DNA of the CDR3: TGCGCCAGCAGTGAAACAGGGGGGATATCCGAGCAGTACTTC.

This clone was seen a single time. The chain combines TRBV6-5 with TRBJ2-1, with a possible D match to TRBD2 (6 bases). The V gene lost 0 bases and the J gene lost 7 bases, with 16 bases spanning the gap. CDR3 length equals 16 residues. Germline loops: CDR1 MNHEY, CDR2 SVGAGI. In nucleotides, the CDR3 is TGTGCCAGCAGTTACTCACTAGCTTTGATAGGGAATGAGCAGTTCTTC. Residues: CASSYSLALIGNEQFF.